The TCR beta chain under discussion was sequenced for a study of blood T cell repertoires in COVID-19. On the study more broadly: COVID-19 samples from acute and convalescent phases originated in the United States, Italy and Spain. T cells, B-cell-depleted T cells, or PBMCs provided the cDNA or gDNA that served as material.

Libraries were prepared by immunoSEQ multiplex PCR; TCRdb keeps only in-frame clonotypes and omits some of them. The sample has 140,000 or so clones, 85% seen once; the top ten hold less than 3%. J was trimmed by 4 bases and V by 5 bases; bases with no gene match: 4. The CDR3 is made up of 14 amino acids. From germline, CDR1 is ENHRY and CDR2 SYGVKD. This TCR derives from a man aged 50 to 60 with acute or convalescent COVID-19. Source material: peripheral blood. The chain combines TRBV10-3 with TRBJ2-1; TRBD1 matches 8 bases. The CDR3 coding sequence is TGTGCCATCAGTTCAGGGGGCGTATACAATGAGCAGTTCTTC. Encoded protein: CAISSGGVYNEQFF.